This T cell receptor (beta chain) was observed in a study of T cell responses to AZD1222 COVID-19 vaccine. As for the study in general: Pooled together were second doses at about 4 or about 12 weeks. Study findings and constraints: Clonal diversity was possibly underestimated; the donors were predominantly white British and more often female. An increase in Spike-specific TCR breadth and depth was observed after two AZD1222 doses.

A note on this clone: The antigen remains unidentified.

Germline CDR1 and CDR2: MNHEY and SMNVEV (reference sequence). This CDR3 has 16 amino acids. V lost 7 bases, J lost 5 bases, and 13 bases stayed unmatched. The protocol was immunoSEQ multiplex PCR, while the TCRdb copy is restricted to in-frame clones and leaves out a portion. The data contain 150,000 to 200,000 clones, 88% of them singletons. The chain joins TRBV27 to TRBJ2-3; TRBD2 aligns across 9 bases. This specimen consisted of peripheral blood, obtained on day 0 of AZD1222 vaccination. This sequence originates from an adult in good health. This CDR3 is CASTSRGAGGGDTQYF. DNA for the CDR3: TGTGCCAGCACCTCCCGAGGGGCGGGAGGGGGAGATACGCAGTATTTT.